This T cell receptor beta chain was captured in a study of CD8+ T cells in alopecia areata. On the study more broadly: Treatment comprised oral tofacitinib, 5 to 10 mg twice daily, in treated patients. A 6-month off-drug phase came after tofacitinib, which had lasted 6 to 18 months.

This CDR3 region has 15 residues. With V trimmed by 5 bases and J by 2 bases, 6 bases remained unmatched. Germline values: CDR1 SEHNR, CDR2 FQNEAQ (reference sequence). The study's findings and limits: Scalp specimens additionally yield sequences from normal skin's resident alphabeta T cells. Researchers report lesional scalp, most notably alopecia totalis/universalis, outstripped normal scalp in clonality.

In each case, RNA was isolated and then reverse transcribed into cDNA as the sequencing template. Method: immunoSEQ multiplex PCR; TCRdb's copy keeps in-frame clones and lacks some. The data hold about 11,000 clones, with approximately 60% observed a single time. This clone is medium-sized within its sample. Antigen unknown. Sampling of alopecia areata patients yielded lesional scalp punch biopsies as well as peripheral blood. The specimen sequenced was skin. This clonotype was obtained from a human donor with alopecia areata. This chain joins TRBV7-9 and TRBJ2-1, with 7 positions matching TRBD2. This chain's CDR3 is CASSRLAQTYNEQFF. The CDR3 nucleotides are TGTGCCAGCAGCCGACTAGCTCAGACCTACAATGAGCAGTTCTTC. Combining the CDR3 with reference TRBV7-9 and TRBJ2-1 gives the whole variable domain DTGVSQNPRHKITKRGQNVTFRCDPISEHNRLYWYRQTLGQGPEFLTYFQNEAQLEKSRLLSDRFSAERPKGSFSTLEIQRTEQGDSAMYLCASSRLAQTYNEQFFGPGTRLTVL.